This record covers a single T cell receptor (beta chain). As yet, its antigen is unknown. This entry belongs to a study of cytomegalovirus exposure and HLA in healthy donors. Study details: The study placed around 85% of its roughly 410 genotyped donors in the Caucasian-associated ancestry cluster.

This PCR relied on a set of 60 Vbeta primers and 13 Jbeta primers. Method: immunoSEQ multiplex PCR; TCRdb's copy keeps in-frame clones and lacks some. The data show roughly 240,000 clones, with approximately 85% seen just once and about 0.25% held by the top ten. Study results and caveats: Using the classifier, cytomegalovirus status was reportedly diagnosed with high specificity and sensitivity. The records held CMV serostatus as the only immune exposure information. A prior analysis recorded that most TCR beta V segments were productive about 87% or about 30% of the time.

The CDR3 has 16 amino acids. V was clipped by 3 bases and J by 2 bases; unmatched bases: 7. Looked up from germline, CDR1 is KGHSH and CDR2 is LQKENI. The source material was PBMCs. This rearrangement joins TRBV18 to TRBJ2-7, with 10 bases lining up with TRBD2. The receptor comes from a girl aged 2 to 10 in good health and CMV-seronegative. CDR3 amino acids: CASSPFGLAETYEQYF. As DNA, the CDR3 is TGTGCCAGCTCACCTTTCGGACTAGCGGAAACCTACGAGCAGTACTTC.